This T cell receptor beta chain comes out of a study of blood T cell repertoires in COVID-19. Study at large: Samples of COVID-19 (acute and convalescent) were obtained from the United States, Italy and Spain. PBMCs, B-cell-depleted T cells, or T cells were the source of the cDNA or gDNA that made up the material.

Categorization into cohorts depended on clinical history that participants reported. Per germline, CDR1 SNHLY and CDR2 FYNNEI. This CDR3 contains 14 residues. V was shortened by 6 bases and J by 6 bases, with 15 bases between the two germline ends. Original methodology: Reference gene primers were amplified, and this amplification served to estimate nucleated cell counts. Profiled with immunoSEQ multiplex PCR; TCRdb holds only in-frame clones, not every one. Clone size and the V and J calls come from that table; the DNA yielded D and trimming. The top ten hold 3% of the sample, which has 360,000 or so clones, roughly 87% seen once.

The receptor was isolated from a woman in her 30s who had recovered from COVID-19. Sequencing was done on a sample of PBMCs or T cells enriched from blood (not recorded which). The J gene is TRBJ2-1, the V gene TRBV2; TRBD1 is a possible D gene (6 bases). CDR3 DNA: TGTGCCAGCAGGGGGCAGGGGTGGGGCAATGAGCAGTTCTTC. This gives the protein CASRGQGWGNEQFF.